Listed here are 10 T cell receptor beta chains from one sample, sequenced in a study of cytomegalovirus exposure and HLA in healthy donors (dated by TCRdb to about 2017). Preparation of the library involved the immunoSEQ multiplex PCR assay. A mixture of 60 forward primers for TCR Vbeta segments and 13 reverse primers for TCR Jbeta segments was used in the multiplex PCR. As stored in TCRdb, this immuneACCESS dataset retains in-frame rearrangements with V and J assigned. A fraction of the clones does not appear; measured against another copy, unresolved V genes explain less than half of the discrepancy, and the remainder lacks a known reason. This sample is represented by more than 40,000 clones; roughly half of them were singletons. Roughly 6% of the sample lies in the top ten. The sequenced sample was PBMCs. Every receptor here comes from a man in his sixties in good health and CMV-seronegative.

The V call is TRBV7-9, the J call TRBJ1-5; D not certain. With 5 bases removed from V and 3 bases from J, the gap between germline ends came to 14 bases. The germline V gene has CDR1 SEHNR and CDR2 FQNEAQ (reference sequence). There are 15 residues in the CDR3. Here the CDR3 reads CASSQGRGLNQPQHF. The CDR3 nucleotides are TGTGCCAGCAGCCAAGGACGGGGTCTCAATCAGCCCCAGCATTTT.

This clone was observed a handful of times. The gene calls are TRBV2 and TRBJ1-2; 7 bases match TRBD1. This CDR3 comprises 15 residues. Germline V CDR1 and CDR2: SNHLY, FYNNEI. Germline trimming cut 2 bases from V and 4 bases from J; bases unmatched to any gene: 7. The CDR3 loop is CASSERGTVVYGYTF. The CDR3 DNA reads as TGTGCCAGCAGTGAAAGGGGGACAGTAGTCTATGGCTACACCTTC.

The chain recombines TRBV11-2 with TRBJ2-2, with 8 bases matching TRBD1. The trim removed 5 bases at V and 4 bases at J, leaving 3 bases unmatched. Germline V gives CDR1 SGHAT, CDR2 FQNNGV. This CDR3 contains 14 residues. In nucleotides, the CDR3 is TGTGCCAGCAGCGCTACAGGGGGCACCGGGGAGCTGTTTTTT. It codes for CASSATGGTGELFF.

This clone showed up just a few times. The CDR3 sequence is CASSEYRSGTQYF. The CDR3 region has the DNA TGTGCCAGCAGTGAATATCGTAGCGGGACGCAGTATTTT. This chain uses TRBV6-1 with TRBJ2-3, with TRBD2 matching 7 bases. Trimming at V came to 2 bases and at J to 9 bases, leaving 5 bases not matched to a gene. The germline V gene has CDR1 MNHNS and CDR2 SASEGT. This CDR3 contains 13 residues.

The CDR3 sequence is CASSSTGDYGYTF. The CDR3 DNA is TGTGCCAGCAGCTCTACGGGTGACTATGGCTACACCTTC. The chain couples TRBV7-2 to TRBJ1-2; D uncertain. Trimming stripped 4 bases from V and 3 bases from J, with 9 bases between. In germline, CDR1 is SGHTA, CDR2 FQGNSA. This CDR3 has 13 amino acids.

The V and J genes are TRBV7-3 and TRBJ2-5; tentative D call: TRBD1 (5 bases). Germline loops: CDR1 SGHTA, CDR2 FQGTGA. CDR3 length equals 13 residues. Between the trimmed V and J ends, which lost 8 bases and 1 base, there was a span of 11 bases. The CDR3 DNA sequence: TGTGCCAGCTCTCCAGGGTCCCAAGAGACCCAGTACTTC. It codes for CASSPGSQETQYF.

The V gene is TRBV5-1, the J gene TRBJ2-1; tentative D call: TRBD1 (5 bases). CDR3 length: 14 residues. Trimming took 4 bases from V and 5 from J, leaving 13 bases between them. The V gene's germline CDR1 is SGHRS and CDR2 YFSETQ. This CDR3 is CASSALTEHNEQFF. In nucleotides, the CDR3 is TGCGCCAGCAGCGCCCTGACAGAACACAATGAGCAGTTCTTC.

The chain employs TRBV14 and TRBJ2-7, with TRBD1 as a possible D gene (5 bases). The CDR3 runs 14 residues. The ends were cut back, 6 bases at V and 2 bases at J, with 14 bases in the middle. CDR1 and CDR2 (germline): SGHDN, FVKESK. The CDR3 DNA reads as TGTGCCAGCAGGTCGTCCGGACAACCCTACGAGCAGTACTTC. Protein sequence: CASRSSGQPYEQYF.

The chain combines TRBV4-3 with TRBJ1-2; a possible D gene is TRBD1 (5 bases). CDR3 length: 14 amino acids. Between the trimmed V and J ends, which lost 5 bases and 8 bases, there was a span of 18 bases. Germline CDR1 LGHNA, CDR2 YSLEER. CDR3 sequence: CASSVDRGLEGYTF. CDR3 nucleotides: TGCGCCAGCAGCGTGGATAGGGGCCTTGAGGGCTACACCTTC.

The chain combines TRBV5-1 with TRBJ2-7; 10 bases are a match to TRBD1. The CDR3 runs 16 residues. The trim removed 9 bases at V and 6 bases at J, leaving 18 bases unmatched. The germline gives CDR1 SGHRS, CDR2 YFSETQ. CDR3 DNA: TGCGCCACCGCAAGCAACCCCGGGACAGGGGCCGGCGAGCAGTACTTC. Protein product: CATASNPGTGAGEQYF.